The T cell receptor (beta chain) described here comes from a study of T cell repertoires in cytomegalovirus infection. Study results and caveats: CMV-specific TCR beta clonotypes restricted by HLA-C were the ones dominating the ex vivo response. Accumulated public TCR beta family frequency recognized individuals carrying CMV together with the relevant HLA.

TCRdb reprocessed the reads via MiXCR and lists one record per CDR3 protein. The sample yields about 130,000 distinct CDR3 sequences, roughly 9% seen once. This clonotype has at least ten counts. What it binds is not known. The ends were cut back, 5 bases at V and 10 bases at J, with 12 bases in the middle. CDR3 length equals 13 residues. From germline, CDR1 is SGHAT and CDR2 FQNNGV. The chain combines TRBV11-2 with TRBJ1-6; D is unclear. The sequenced sample consisted of PBMCs. This TCR was sampled from a human donor in good health (CMV status not recorded). Some clones in this sample may be carry-over from other donors' samples. CDR3 sequence: CASSPPGGSPLHF. The CDR3 DNA follows: TGTGCCAGCAGCCCCCCCGGCGGATCACCCCTCCACTTT.